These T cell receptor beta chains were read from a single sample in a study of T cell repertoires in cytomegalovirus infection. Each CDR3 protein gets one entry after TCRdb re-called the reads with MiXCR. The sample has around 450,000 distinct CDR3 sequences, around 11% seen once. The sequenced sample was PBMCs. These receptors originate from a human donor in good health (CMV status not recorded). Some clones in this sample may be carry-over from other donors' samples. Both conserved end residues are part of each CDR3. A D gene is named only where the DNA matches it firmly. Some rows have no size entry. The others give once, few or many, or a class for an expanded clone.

cdr3_aa: CAIRQEAYEQYF
cdr3_nt: TGTGCCATCAGACAGGAGGCCTACGAGCAGTACTTC
j_call: TRBJ2-7
clone_size: few
v_call: TRBV10-3
d_call: .

cdr3_aa: CSARMANTGELFF
cdr3_nt: TGCAGTGCTAGAATGGCGAACACCGGGGAGCTGTTTTTT
j_call: TRBJ2-2
clone_size: .
v_call: TRBV20-1
d_call: .

cdr3_aa: CASSLEVGDSYNEQFF
cdr3_nt: TGCGCCAGCAGCTTGGAGGTCGGGGACTCCTACAATGAGCAGTTCTTC
j_call: TRBJ2-1
clone_size: many
v_call: TRBV5-1
d_call: .

cdr3_aa: CASSLEIGRFADTQYF
cdr3_nt: TGTGCCAGCAGCTTAGAAATAGGAAGGTTTGCAGATACGCAGTATTTT
j_call: TRBJ2-3
clone_size: many
v_call: TRBV7-8
d_call: .

cdr3_aa: CAWSKVRDTDTQYF
cdr3_nt: TGTGCCTGGAGTAAAGTCAGAGACACAGATACGCAGTATTTT
j_call: TRBJ2-3
clone_size: many
v_call: TRBV30
d_call: .

cdr3_aa: CSGGDRGAGELFF
cdr3_nt: TGCAGCGGTGGGGACAGGGGGGCCGGGGAGCTGTTTTTT
j_call: TRBJ2-2
clone_size: .
v_call: TRBV29-1
d_call: TRBD1

cdr3_aa: CASSGLAGAVEQFF
cdr3_nt: TGTGCCAGCAGTGGACTAGCGGGAGCAGTTGAGCAGTTCTTC
j_call: TRBJ2-1
clone_size: .
v_call: TRBV3-1
d_call: TRBD2

cdr3_aa: CASSEADRGDGYTF
cdr3_nt: TGTGCCAGCAGTGAAGCCGACAGGGGAGATGGCTACACCTTC
j_call: TRBJ1-2
clone_size: .
v_call: TRBV6-1
d_call: TRBD1

cdr3_aa: CASINLAGLYNEQFF
cdr3_nt: TGTGCCAGCATCAACCTAGCGGGACTCTACAATGAGCAGTTCTTC
j_call: TRBJ2-1
clone_size: many
v_call: TRBV27
d_call: TRBD2

cdr3_aa: CASSPRTRKELFF
cdr3_nt: TGTGCCAGTAGTCCACGGACGAGGAAAGAACTGTTTTTT
j_call: TRBJ1-4
clone_size: many
v_call: TRBV19
d_call: .

cdr3_aa: CASSLDTSSYNSPLHF
cdr3_nt: TGTGCCAGCAGTCTGGACACGAGCTCCTATAATTCACCCCTCCACTTT
j_call: TRBJ1-6
clone_size: few
v_call: TRBV6-8
d_call: .

cdr3_aa: CASSENEQPQHF
cdr3_nt: TGTGCCAGCAGTGAAAACGAACAGCCCCAGCATTTT
j_call: TRBJ1-5
clone_size: many
v_call: TRBV6-1
d_call: .

cdr3_aa: CASSGGTSGGSGDNEQFF
cdr3_nt: TGTGCCAGCAGTGGCGGGACTAGCGGGGGCTCAGGGGACAATGAGCAGTTCTTC
j_call: TRBJ2-1
clone_size: many
v_call: TRBV6-1
d_call: TRBD2

cdr3_aa: CASSLGGGQEPQHF
cdr3_nt: TGCGCCAGCAGCTTGGGCGGGGGCCAGGAGCCCCAGCATTTT
j_call: TRBJ1-5
clone_size: few
v_call: TRBV5-1
d_call: .

cdr3_aa: CASSLTQRDEQFF
cdr3_nt: TGTGCCAGCAGTCTGACACAAAGGGATGAGCAGTTCTTC
j_call: TRBJ2-1
clone_size: many
v_call: TRBV12-3/TRBV12-4
d_call: .

cdr3_aa: CASSVRLAGADNEQFF
cdr3_nt: TGTGCCAGCAGCGTGAGACTAGCGGGGGCTGACAATGAGCAGTTCTTC
j_call: TRBJ2-1
clone_size: many
v_call: TRBV7-9
d_call: TRBD2

cdr3_aa: CSAREGSEGKAFF
cdr3_nt: TGCAGTGCTAGAGAGGGGAGCGAGGGCAAAGCTTTCTTT
j_call: TRBJ1-1
clone_size: many
v_call: TRBV20-1
d_call: .

cdr3_aa: CSAESGRPYNEQFF
cdr3_nt: TGCAGTGCTGAAAGCGGGAGGCCTTACAATGAGCAGTTCTTC
j_call: TRBJ2-1
clone_size: few
v_call: TRBV20-1
d_call: TRBD2

cdr3_aa: CASSYSAAGGADNEQFF
cdr3_nt: TGTGCCAGCAGTTACTCTGCAGCGGGAGGGGCCGACAATGAGCAGTTCTTC
j_call: TRBJ2-1
clone_size: few
v_call: TRBV6-6
d_call: TRBD2

cdr3_aa: CASRWTGRNSPLHF
cdr3_nt: TGTGCCAGCAGGTGGACAGGGAGAAATTCACCCCTCCACTTT
j_call: TRBJ1-6
clone_size: many
v_call: TRBV6-1
d_call: TRBD1

cdr3_aa: CASSEWTGREEKLFF
cdr3_nt: TGTGCCAGCAGTGAGTGGACAGGCCGTGAAGAAAAACTGTTTTTT
j_call: TRBJ1-4
clone_size: many
v_call: TRBV6-1
d_call: TRBD1

cdr3_aa: CASSLALPGPGAETQYF
cdr3_nt: TGTGCCAGCAGCTTAGCCCTCCCGGGCCCCGGGGCGGAGACCCAGTACTTC
j_call: TRBJ2-5
clone_size: many
v_call: TRBV7-8
d_call: .

cdr3_aa: CASSYDPQDEQYF
cdr3_nt: TGTGCCAGCAGTTACGATCCCCAGGACGAGCAGTACTTC
j_call: TRBJ2-7
clone_size: many
v_call: TRBV6-5
d_call: .

cdr3_aa: CAARTGGTYGYTF
cdr3_nt: TGTGCCGCCAGGACAGGGGGTACCTATGGCTACACCTTC
j_call: TRBJ1-2
clone_size: many
v_call: TRBV10-3
d_call: TRBD1

cdr3_aa: CASSDVRAYEQYF
cdr3_nt: TGTGCCAGCAGCGACGTTCGGGCTTACGAGCAGTACTTC
j_call: TRBJ2-7
clone_size: .
v_call: TRBV5-6
d_call: .

cdr3_aa: CASSLLAGGAFF
cdr3_nt: TGTGCCAGCAGTCTATTAGCGGGGGGGGCGTTCTTC
j_call: TRBJ2-1
clone_size: .
v_call: TRBV12-3/TRBV12-4
d_call: TRBD2

cdr3_aa: CASNGGSGSGAETQYF
cdr3_nt: TGTGCCAGCAACGGGGGAAGCGGGAGCGGGGCGGAGACCCAGTACTTC
j_call: TRBJ2-5
clone_size: .
v_call: TRBV9
d_call: TRBD2

cdr3_aa: CASSPDRLSGNTIYF
cdr3_nt: TGTGCCAGCAGTCCGGACCGCCTCTCTGGAAACACCATATATTTT
j_call: TRBJ1-3
clone_size: many
v_call: TRBV12-3/TRBV12-4
d_call: .

cdr3_aa: CASSGRDPRDTQYF
cdr3_nt: TGTGCCAGCAGCGGCCGGGACCCCAGAGATACGCAGTATTTT
j_call: TRBJ2-3
clone_size: few
v_call: TRBV9
d_call: .

cdr3_aa: CASSPRLGTEAFF
cdr3_nt: TGTGCCAGCAGCCCCCGTCTAGGCACTGAAGCTTTCTTT
j_call: TRBJ1-1
clone_size: .
v_call: TRBV7-3
d_call: .

cdr3_aa: CSVEDLGLYNEQFF
cdr3_nt: TGCAGCGTTGAAGATCTGGGGCTCTACAATGAGCAGTTCTTC
j_call: TRBJ2-1
clone_size: many
v_call: TRBV29-1
d_call: .

cdr3_aa: CASSQDLGSIGEKLFF
cdr3_nt: TGTGCCAGCAGCCAAGATCTGGGGTCTATAGGTGAAAAACTGTTTTTT
j_call: TRBJ1-4
clone_size: few
v_call: TRBV3-1
d_call: .

cdr3_aa: CASSHITGVAKNIQYF
cdr3_nt: TGTGCCAGCAGCCACATCACAGGGGTAGCCAAAAACATTCAGTACTTC
j_call: TRBJ2-4
clone_size: .
v_call: TRBV14
d_call: TRBD1

cdr3_aa: CASSLTRGRNTIYF
cdr3_nt: TGTGCCAGCAGTTTAACCAGGGGGAGAAACACCATATATTTT
j_call: TRBJ1-3
clone_size: .
v_call: TRBV28
d_call: TRBD1

cdr3_aa: CASSPLAGGQETQYF
cdr3_nt: TGTGCCAGCAGCCCTCTAGCGGGAGGACAAGAGACCCAGTACTTC
j_call: TRBJ2-5
clone_size: many
v_call: TRBV7-2
d_call: TRBD2

cdr3_aa: CASRPTGTGSYEQYF
cdr3_nt: TGTGCCAGCAGACCTACCGGGACAGGCAGCTACGAGCAGTACTTC
j_call: TRBJ2-7
clone_size: many
v_call: TRBV28
d_call: TRBD1

cdr3_aa: CASSPAFDEQFF
cdr3_nt: TGTGCCAGCAGCCCGGCCTTCGATGAGCAGTTCTTC
j_call: TRBJ2-1
clone_size: many
v_call: TRBV7-2
d_call: .

cdr3_aa: CASSLAGAFTDTQYF
cdr3_nt: TGTGCCAGCAGCTTAGCGGGGGCCTTCACAGATACGCAGTATTTT
j_call: TRBJ2-3
clone_size: many
v_call: TRBV7-8
d_call: .

cdr3_aa: CSARDYASTDTQYF
cdr3_nt: TGCAGTGCCCGGGACTATGCGAGCACAGATACGCAGTATTTT
j_call: TRBJ2-3
clone_size: many
v_call: TRBV20-1
d_call: TRBD2

cdr3_aa: CASSPPLAGVSYNEQFF
cdr3_nt: TGTGCCAGCAGTCCCCCCTTAGCGGGAGTCTCCTACAATGAGCAGTTCTTC
j_call: TRBJ2-1
clone_size: many
v_call: TRBV12-3/TRBV12-4
d_call: TRBD2

cdr3_aa: CASSWGQVGAFF
cdr3_nt: TGTGCCAGCAGCTGGGGACAGGTTGGAGCTTTCTTT
j_call: TRBJ1-1
clone_size: many
v_call: TRBV7-2
d_call: TRBD1

cdr3_aa: CASTPGGGEKLFF
cdr3_nt: TGTGCCAGCACTCCCGGGGGCGGCGAAAAACTGTTTTTT
j_call: TRBJ1-4
clone_size: many
v_call: TRBV6-1
d_call: .

cdr3_aa: CASRRGSMNTGELFF
cdr3_nt: TGTGCCAGCAGACGGGGGTCCATGAACACCGGGGAGCTGTTTTTT
j_call: TRBJ2-2
clone_size: many
v_call: TRBV7-8
d_call: .

cdr3_aa: CASSSGQRLNTGELFF
cdr3_nt: TGTGCCAGCAGTTCCGGACAGCGTTTAAACACCGGGGAGCTGTTTTTT
j_call: TRBJ2-2
clone_size: .
v_call: TRBV6-6
d_call: .

cdr3_aa: CASSFTSGRVYEQFF
cdr3_nt: TGTGCCAGCAGCTTCACTAGCGGGAGGGTCTATGAGCAGTTCTTC
j_call: TRBJ2-1
clone_size: many
v_call: TRBV5-8
d_call: TRBD2

cdr3_aa: CASSLDWIEEGTDTQYF
cdr3_nt: TGTGCCAGCAGCTTAGATTGGATTGAGGAGGGCACAGATACGCAGTATTTT
j_call: TRBJ2-3
clone_size: many
v_call: TRBV11-2
d_call: .

cdr3_aa: CASSSPGATGLVSYEQYF
cdr3_nt: TGTGCCAGCAGTTCCCCCGGTGCCACAGGGCTAGTGAGCTACGAGCAGTACTTC
j_call: TRBJ2-7
clone_size: .
v_call: TRBV12-3/TRBV12-4
d_call: .